The entry that follows covers one TCR beta chain sequence. This clonotype was counted many times. Its antigen is still unknown. No base quality values were provided; no much bigger clone lies one nucleotide off. CDR1 and CDR2, per the germline V gene, are MDHEN and SYDVKM. The V end loses 6 bases and the J end loses 4 bases, and a stretch of 12 bases separates them. The CDR3 starts with the cysteine, ends with the phenylalanine, and has 13 residues. Solely the CDR3 DNA is kept, with 39 bases framed from the first base. Stable Graves' hyperthyroidism was defined as the absence of progression to ophthalmopathy over 18 months of follow-up. The hyperthyroidism patients were between 18 and 65 years old and newly diagnosed, with a disease duration of less than 2 months. The study excluded patients with uncontrolled infections, other autoimmune diseases, pregnancy or lactation. Diagnoses were established on the basis of clinical symptoms, serum thyroxine and TRAb, thyroid ultrasound, and orbital computed tomography. Ficoll-Paque density gradient centrifugation was used to isolate PBMCs from about 9 ml of fresh peripheral blood. Total RNA was extracted with Trizol reagent, and quality was checked on an Agilent 2100 Bioanalyzer.

This specimen comes from a study of T cells in Graves' hyperthyroidism and ophthalmopathy (dated by TCRdb to between 2017 and 2020). Some background on the complete study: Peripheral blood was collected at initial diagnosis, before any treatment. Once sampling was done, hyperthyroidism patients were given methimazole at a starting dose of 30 mg daily, whereas ophthalmopathy patients were given high-dose intravenous methylprednisolone. The study also compared thyroid tissue and blood T-cell repertoires from about 6 Graves' hyperthyroidism patients. For training and testing, the 100 patients in the discovery cohort were randomly divided in a 7:3 ratio. An independent validation cohort of under 20 hyperthyroidism patients and some 15 patients who later progressed to ophthalmopathy tested prospective prediction of ophthalmopathy. According to the paper, TCR Vbeta CDR3 sequencing was carried out on some 140 peripheral blood samples, which came from under 50 ophthalmopathy, 75 or so hyperthyroidism and some 17 progressor patients. To identify distinguishing TCR V-J signatures, a discovery cohort of some 100 patients was used, comprising 43 with Graves' ophthalmopathy and around 57 with stable Graves' hyperthyroidism. The paper's findings and limits, for the study overall: Sample size was not statistically predetermined, and blinding of investigators to group allocation was not performed. Ophthalmopathy was separated from stable hyperthyroidism by a 13 V-J signature model, with 85% to 90% sensitivity and 81% to 82% specificity obtained in cross-validation and 80%/75% obtained in testing. In validation, the model predicted progression to ophthalmopathy a median of about 6.8 months before onset, with over 55% sensitivity and about 75% specificity. Most expanded thyroid clonotypes (frequency above 0.001) were also detected in blood, a finding suggesting that blood repertoires may reflect thyroid immune responses.

Amplification of TCR beta CDR3 regions was carried out from RNA transcripts. The TCR CDR3 was subjected to a first round of RT-PCR using the HTBI primer set and the Qiagen OneStep RT-PCR kit. A second multiplex PCR round built the libraries, followed by size selection and purification. The libraries were sequenced on an Illumina HiSeq2000 using paired-end 100 bp reads. The authors processed their data as follows. Raw data were processed with SOAPnuke, discarding reads with adapters, uncalled bases, mean Phred below 15, or no exact constant-primer or identifier match. COPE v1.2.5 was used to merge the high-quality paired reads, and each unique nucleotide sequence was defined as a clonotype. MiTCR v1.1 was used to align the clonotypes against IMGT TRBV, TRBD and TRBJ reference segments. The analysis was restricted to V-J combinations with a frequency above 0.0001, which together covered approximately 99% of the repertoires. The TCS score was defined as F50 (clonal expansion) divided by E x V (chaos), with BLOSUM62-based TCRdist calculated between CDR3 peptides within each V-J. Welch's t-statistics and random forest reduced some 510 V-J features to around 14, which were used in a naive Bayes classifier (R e1071). In-frame beta chains were kept once TCRdb had trimmed the public reads at Q25 with fastp and called clones with MiXCR. For every CDR3 protein sequence, its rows merge into one entry that carries the most common genes and DNA. The V and J calls, along with clone size, are taken from TCRdb and not from the paper's own processing. Present in this sample are about 210,000 distinct CDR3 sequences, roughly 18% of which were seen just once. Just under 45% of the sample comes from the top ten.

The chain is assembled from TRBV28 and TRBJ1-2; a weak D assignment points to TRBD1 (5 bases agree). The TCR sequence derives from a man aged 35 to 55 with Graves' hyperthyroidism. What was sequenced was blood. The DNA sequence is TGTGCCAGCAGGACCGGGACGGTCTATGGCTACACCTTC. The resulting protein is CASRTGTVYGYTF.